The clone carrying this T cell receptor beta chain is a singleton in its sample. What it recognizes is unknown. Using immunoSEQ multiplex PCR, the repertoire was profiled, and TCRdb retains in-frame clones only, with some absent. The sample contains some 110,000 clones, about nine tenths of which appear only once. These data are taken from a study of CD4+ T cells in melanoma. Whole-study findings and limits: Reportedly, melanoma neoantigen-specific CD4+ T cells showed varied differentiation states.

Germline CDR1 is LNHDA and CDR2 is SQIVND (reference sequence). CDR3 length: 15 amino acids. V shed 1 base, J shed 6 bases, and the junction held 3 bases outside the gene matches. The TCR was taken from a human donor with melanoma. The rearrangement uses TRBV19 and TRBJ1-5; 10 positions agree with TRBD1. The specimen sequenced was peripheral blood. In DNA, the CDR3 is TGTGCCAGTAGTATAGGACAGGGGGCTATTCAGCCCCAGCATTTT. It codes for CASSIGQGAIQPQHF.